One and the same sample provided the 11 T cell receptor beta chains below, sequenced in a study of tumor-infiltrating lymphocytes in primary liver carcinoma. Total RNA and DNA came together from around 18-30 mg of bulk tissue without cell sorting. Synthesis of TCR beta cDNA was carried out from approximately 470 ng total RNA with a constant-region primer. Library construction for TCR beta comprised three nested multiplex PCR rounds performed with slightly modified ARM-PCR. Primers for the first two PCR rounds were TRBV1-TRBV30 forward primers and a C-beta reverse primer (roughly 10 cycles per round). TCRdb re-called the multiplex PCR reads through MiXCR, storing one row per CDR3 protein. The table lists about 130,000 distinct CDR3 sequences, around 60% of them singletons. Sequencing was performed on liver tumor tissue from sampling region 3. Subset specified: tumor region T3, left-lateral pole. The receptors here all came from a woman aged 55-69 years with primary liver carcinoma and hepatitis B virus infection.

This clonotype was observed many times. V gene TRBV5-4 combines with J gene TRBJ2-7, with 7 bases identical to TRBD1. This CDR3 contains 13 residues. Germline CDR1 reads SGHNT; CDR2 reads YYREEE (reference sequence). V gave up 4 bases and J gave up 5 bases; unmatched junction bases: 6. CDR3 sequence reads: CASSRDRGDEQYF. The CDR3 DNA sequence: TGTGCCAGCAGCCGGGACAGAGGGGACGAGCAGTACTTC.

On this clonotype: Because it lacks the conserved phenylalanine or tryptophan at the end, this CDR3 is likely a read error. The gene calls are TRBV29-1 and TRBJ2-1, with D possibly TRBD1 on 6 matching bases. The CDR3 spans 14 residues. Germline V gene data show CDR1 as SQVTM and CDR2 as ANQGSEA. V shed 8 bases and J shed 4 bases, with 18 bases lying between them. Written as DNA, the CDR3 is TGCAGCATGCTCGACAGGCGCTTATACAATGAGCAGTTCCTC. Amino acid sequence: CSMLDRRLYNEQFL.

The J gene is TRBJ2-1, the V gene TRBV7-9; TRBD1 is a possible D gene (6 bases). The ends were cut back, 1 base at V and 0 bases at J, with 10 bases in the middle. CDR3 length: 16 residues. Germline-derived CDR1 and CDR2 are SEHNR and FQNEAQ (reference sequence). The CDR3 DNA follows: TGTGCCAGCAGCTTAGAAGGCAGGGGCTCCTACAATGAGCAGTTCTTC. Its protein product is CASSLEGRGSYNEQFF.

Worth noting for this clonotype: The junction differs from germline at one of its ends, possibly a read error. The chain has TRBV30 and TRBJ1-1, with D hard to call. The CDR3 consists of 12 residues. Germline lookup yields CDR1 GTSNPN and CDR2 SVGIG (reference sequence). The CDR3 loop reads CARSVGNTEAFF. CDR3 sequence (DNA): TGTGCCCGGAGTGTAGGTAACACTGAAGCTTTCTTT.

Turning to this clonotype: At one end, the junction sequence differs from germline, possibly due to a read error. This chain connects TRBV14 to TRBJ2-5, with D unresolved. CDR1 is SGHDN and CDR2 is FVKESK in the germline V gene. The length of the CDR3 is 13 residues. The CDR3 DNA reads TGTGCCAGCTGCCAAGTAGGGCGTGAGACCCAGTACTTC. It encodes CASCQVGRETQYF.

This clonotype turned up a few times. A read error may explain this, as a much larger clone is one base away. V and J are TRBV6-2 or TRBV6-3 and TRBJ2-3; either TRBD1 or TRBD2 may supply D (5 bases each). The germline V and J ends were trimmed by 7 bases and 7 bases, with 12 bases remaining between them. The CDR3 covers 12 residues. The V gene's germline CDR1 is MNHEY and CDR2 SVGEGT. CDR3 amino acids: CASKGSSHTQYF. CDR3 in DNA: TGTGCCAGCAAGGGGAGCTCGCATACGCAGTATTTT.

As to this clonotype: One end of the junction fails to match germline, which may point to a read error. In DNA form, the CDR3 reads TGTGCCAGCAGGGTCGGTGGGGTCTCTAGAAACACCATATATTTT. Amino acids: CASRVGGVSRNTIYF. The chain is built from TRBV6-1 and TRBJ1-3; D gene unclear. The CDR3 runs 15 residues. CDR1 is MNHNS and CDR2 is SASEGT in the germline V gene.

About this clonotype: A junction boundary mismatches the germline segment, possibly from a read error. The V gene is TRBV10-3, the J gene TRBJ1-1, with D possibly being TRBD1 (5 bases). The germline V gene encodes CDR1 ENHRY and CDR2 SYGVKD. The CDR3 has 13 residues. CDR3 loop: CASNMGVDTEASF. CDR3 nucleotides: TGTGCCTCCAACATGGGGGTGGACACTGAAGCTTCCTTT.

This clonotype was seen only a few times. A much larger clone differs by one base, so this may be a read error. This chain joins TRBV7-9 and TRBJ1-1; a weak D match, TRBD1 (5 bases). CDR1 and CDR2 (germline): SEHNR, FQNEAQ (reference sequence). The CDR3 extends over 13 amino acids. In DNA, the CDR3 is TGTGTCAGTAAAATGGGGGGAAACACTGAAGCTTTCTTT. This codes for CVSKMGGNTEAFF. Drawing the rest from reference TRBV7-9 and TRBJ1-1, the complete variable domain is DTGVSQNPRHKITKRGQNVTFRCDPISEHNRLYWYRQTLGQGPEFLTYFQNEAQLEKSRLLSDRFSAERPKGSFSTLEIQRTEQGDSAMYLCVSKMGGNTEAFFGQGTRLTVV.

As for this clonotype: Sequence at one end of the junction differs from germline and may be a read error. The chain employs TRBV12-3 or TRBV12-4 and TRBJ1-2; 7 positions agree with TRBD1. The CDR3 runs 13 residues. The CDR3 is CASIVTGAYGYTF. The DNA for the CDR3 is TGTGCTAGCATCGTTACAGGGGCCTATGGCTACACCTTC.

The table lists this clonotype with many counts. The V call is TRBV5-5, the J call TRBJ2-2; D unresolved. Trimming left V 4 bases short and J 0 bases short, with 10 bases between. Germline CDR1 and CDR2: SGHKS and YYEKEE (reference sequence). The CDR3 contains 15 residues. The CDR3 spells CASSRLATNTGELFF. In DNA form, the CDR3 reads TGTGCCAGCAGCCGTCTGGCAACGAACACCGGGGAGCTGTTTTTT.